This T cell receptor beta chain was profiled in a study of cytomegalovirus exposure and HLA in healthy donors. The wider study: Ancestry clustering placed 70% to 90% of approximately 420 genotyped donors in the Caucasian-associated cluster.

It was with 60 Vbeta and 13 Jbeta primers that the PCR ran. Clones were sequenced by immunoSEQ multiplex PCR, and TCRdb holds only the in-frame ones, with some missing. The sample shows fewer than 150,000 clones, 70% to 80% of them seen only once. These donors, healthy bone marrow donors, were studied. CDR3 length: 14 amino acids. The ends were cut back, 3 bases at V and 0 bases at J, with 8 bases in the middle. CDR1 is SGHTA and CDR2 is FQGNSA in the germline V gene. Turning to this clone: As yet, its antigen is unknown.

Study findings and constraints: Highly shared sequence variants in one cluster were likely a sequencing artifact. Immune exposure information available was restricted to CMV serostatus.

Material: PBMCs. V is TRBV7-2 and J is TRBJ1-1; no clear D. The TCR was taken from a man aged 30 to 45 in good health and CMV-seronegative. CDR3 protein: CASSFYGLNTEAFF. In DNA form, the CDR3 reads TGTGCCAGCAGCTTTTACGGTTTGAACACTGAAGCTTTCTTT. The whole variable domain, remainder taken from reference TRBV7-2 and TRBJ1-1, is GAGVSQSPSNKVTEKGKDVELRCDPISGHTALYWYRQSLGQGLEFLIYFQGNSAPDKSGLPSDRFSAERTGGSVSTLTIQRTQQEDSAVYLCASSFYGLNTEAFFGQGTRLTVV.